This entry concerns a single TCR beta chain. The sample comes from a study of blood T cell repertoires in COVID-19. Study-wide context: Whether acute or convalescent, the COVID-19 samples came from the United States, Italy and Spain. In each case, the material was cDNA or gDNA derived from T cells, B-cell-depleted T cells, or PBMCs.

Original processing methods: Reference gene primer amplification gave nucleated cell count estimates. This table comes from immunoSEQ multiplex PCR, and its TCRdb copy is limited to in-frame clones, with some not included. V, J and clone size were drawn from that table, and D and trimming were deduced from the DNA. The sample yields roughly 230,000 clones, approximately 85% seen once. Germline loops: CDR1 SGHAT, CDR2 FQDESV (reference sequence). Unmatched junction bases numbered 7, after V lost 6 bases and J lost 7 bases. The CDR3 is 14 residues long. The sequence came from a man in his fifties with acute or convalescent COVID-19. The sequencing input was peripheral blood. The chain couples TRBV11-1 to TRBJ1-3, with TRBD1 identical over 9 bases. Written as DNA, the CDR3 is TGTGCCAGCAGACGACAGGGGGTTTGGAACACCATATATTTT. It encodes CASRRQGVWNTIYF.